This passage covers 5 T cell receptor beta chains from one sample sequenced in a study of T cells expressing NK-cell markers (dated by TCRdb to 2019 to 2021). Receptors were amplified or captured by 5' RACE. Instrument on record: Illumina HiSeq 2000. Each CDR3 protein sequence appears as one entry after TCRdb reprocessed the reads, and no DNA is included. The sample table on file contains about 150,000 distinct CDR3 sequences. The ten largest clones represent around 10% of the sample. The sequencing input was blood T cells: a sorted CD56 or NKG2C T cell subset, CD4+ or CD8+ T cells, or bulk PBMC T cells (not recorded which). These receptor sequences come from a man between 18 and 29 years old in good health. Donor details come from another sample of the same person, matched by shared clones.

This sequence joins TRBV18 and TRBJ2-1. Germline assignment: CDR1 KGHSH and CDR2 LQKENI. The CDR3 has 15 amino acids. Here the CDR3 reads CASSTTLYSYNEQFF.

This chain joins TRBV12-5 and TRBJ2-1; TCRdb proposes TRBD2, but this gene call is untestable without DNA. From germline, CDR1 is LGHNT and CDR2 FRNRAP. The length of the CDR3 is 15 residues. This chain's CDR3 is CASGLDTGTADAQFF.

The chain recombines TRBV27 with TRBJ2-5; TCRdb returns TRBD1, unconfirmable since there is no DNA. Per germline, CDR1 MNHEY and CDR2 SMNVEV (reference sequence). The CDR3 consists of 14 residues. CDR3: CASSLLSSKETQYF.

The chain has TRBV6-1 and TRBJ1-2. The CDR3 totals 12 residues. The germline V gene has CDR1 MNHNS and CDR2 SASEGT. CDR3 amino acids: CASDRSNYGYTF.

The chain joins TRBV19 to TRBJ1-5. Germline loops: CDR1 LNHDA, CDR2 SQIVND (reference sequence). The CDR3 has 12 residues. CDR3 residues: CASSMGTGPQHF.